The 14 T cell receptor beta chains below were found in one sample sequenced in a study of graft-versus-host responses after intestinal transplantation (dated by TCRdb to the early 2020s). These receptors are not linked to any known antigen. The meaning of the sample's time point label: cells obtained before transplantation from donor or recipient. Library preparation used the immunoSEQ multiplex PCR assay. TCRdb limited this immuneACCESS table to in-frame rearrangements with V and J called. A share of clones is missing; checked studies link under half to unresolved V genes, and the rest is unexplained. This sample comprises approximately 80,000 clones, 85% to 90% of them detected only once. Roughly 0.32% of the sample is in the top ten clones. Here the sequenced sample was unstimulated CD4+ T cells sorted from spleen or lymph node cells, taken before intestinal transplant. The receptors were gathered from a human donor who received an intestinal transplant.

This rearrangement joins TRBV5-1 to TRBJ2-5; a possible D gene is TRBD2 (6 bases). CDR3 length: 18 residues. CDR1 and CDR2 from the germline V gene are SGHRS and YFSETQ. Trimming cost V 0 bases and J 2 bases, with 20 bases left between them. Written as DNA, the CDR3 is TGCGCCAGCAGCTTGGCCCCTTTACTAGCCTCCTCGCAAGAGACCCAGTACTTC. Protein sequence: CASSLAPLLASSQETQYF.

The chain carries TRBV20-1 and TRBJ2-5, with D perhaps matching TRBD1 (6 bases). The germline CDR1 and CDR2 sequences are DFQATT and SNEGSKA (reference sequence). V gave up 4 bases and J gave up 4 bases, with 7 bases separating them. The CDR3 loop spans 11 amino acids. The CDR3 loop reads CSATRGETQYF. The CDR3 DNA reads as TGCAGTGCTACCAGGGGAGAGACCCAGTACTTC.

The chain uses TRBV2 and TRBJ2-1, with 8 nucleotides matching TRBD2. The germline V gene encodes CDR1 SNHLY and CDR2 FYNNEI. This CDR3 is built from 11 residues. V shed 10 bases and J 10 bases; nucleotides not matched to a gene: 6. CDR3 loop: CATNGGGEQFF. DNA for the CDR3: TGTGCCACCAACGGGGGGGGCGAGCAGTTCTTC.

The table lists this clone with a count of one. The chain has TRBV6-5 and TRBJ1-5, with 7 positions matching TRBD1. Germline CDR1 reads MNHEY; CDR2 reads SVGAGI. The CDR3 has 15 amino acids. The trim removed 0 bases at V and 3 bases at J, leaving 2 bases unmatched. CDR3 nucleotides: TGTGCCAGCAGTTACTCAGGACAGGTCAATCAGCCCCAGCATTTT. Its protein product is CASSYSGQVNQPQHF.

The gene calls are TRBV27 and TRBJ2-3; D possibly corresponds to TRBD2 (5 bases). The V gene's germline CDR1 is MNHEY and CDR2 SMNVEV (reference sequence). The CDR3 has 13 residues. V gave up 6 bases and J gave up 1 base, with 8 bases separating them. As DNA, the CDR3 is TGTGCCAGCAGGAGGACTGGCACAGATACGCAGTATTTT. As protein: CASRRTGTDTQYF.

This rearrangement joins TRBV5-4 to TRBJ2-2; 7 bases are a match to TRBD2. The CDR3 contains 15 residues. Per the germline V gene, CDR1 is SGHNT and CDR2 is YYREEE (reference sequence). V gave up 4 bases and J gave up 5 bases; unmatched junction bases: 8. The CDR3 bases are TGTGCCAGCAGCACCGAGCGGGGACGGACCGGGGAGCTGTTTTTT. Its protein is CASSTERGRTGELFF.

Points on this clone: One end of the junction varies from germline; a read error may be responsible. This chain links TRBV5-4 with TRBJ2-2; possible D gene TRBD1, 6 bases. The CDR3 is 16 residues long. Germline-derived CDR1 and CDR2 are SGHNT and YYREEE (reference sequence). CDR3: CASSLQDRGATAELFF. The DNA for the CDR3 is TGTGCCAGCAGCTTGCAGGACAGAGGAGCGACCGCGGAGCTGTTTTTT.

This sequence joins TRBV29-1 and TRBJ2-7, with a weak D call TRBD2 (5 bases). This CDR3 has 18 amino acids. Trimming stripped 4 bases from V and 2 bases from J, with 27 bases between. Germline CDR1 SQVTM, CDR2 ANQGSEA. The CDR3 bases are TGCAGCGTTGCTAGACAAGTTGGAGAGGGAGTTTTCACCTACGAGCAGTACTTC. This codes for CSVARQVGEGVFTYEQYF.

The chain joins TRBV7-3 to TRBJ2-1, with 11 bases fitting TRBD2. The CDR3 consists of 14 residues. Germline V gene sequence: CDR1 SGHTA, CDR2 FQGTGA. Trimming cost V 5 bases and J 5 bases; bases outside gene matches: 2. CDR3 amino acids: CASSTSGGNNEQFF. The CDR3 DNA reads TGTGCCAGCAGCACTAGCGGGGGTAACAATGAGCAGTTCTTC.

The chain has TRBV5-1 and TRBJ2-3, with D possibly matching TRBD2 (5 bases). Germline values: CDR1 SGHRS, CDR2 YFSETQ. V was pared by 3 bases and J by 6 bases, with 14 bases between. The CDR3 totals 14 residues. The CDR3 loop is CASSWAGSGDTQYF. The CDR3 DNA reads TGCGCCAGCAGCTGGGCGGGCTCGGGGGATACGCAGTATTTT.

This clone has just a few counts. This chain uses TRBV5-1 with TRBJ1-2; D is ambiguous. CDR3 length equals 13 residues. Germline V lookup: CDR1 SGHRS, CDR2 YFSETQ. Trimming shortened V by 2 bases and J by 0 bases, and 5 bases separated the two germline ends. The chain's CDR3 is CASSLSPNYGYTF. Written as DNA, the CDR3 is TGCGCCAGCAGCTTAAGCCCTAACTATGGCTACACCTTC.

This clone is categorized as medium-sized. The rearrangement joins TRBV19 to TRBJ1-2, with D perhaps TRBD1 (5 bases). V dropped 4 bases and J dropped 8 bases, with 14 bases sitting between them. Germline V CDR1 and CDR2: LNHDA, SQIVND (reference sequence). The CDR3 length is 13 residues. CDR3 DNA sequence: TGTGCCAGTAGTACGCCTGGACACGTCGGCTACACCTTC. It codes for CASSTPGHVGYTF.

This clone was detected only a few times. This rearrangement joins TRBV11-2 to TRBJ1-4; a weak D match, TRBD1 (5 bases). Trimming took 3 bases from V and 5 from J, leaving 10 bases between them. CDR1 and CDR2 from the germline V gene are SGHAT and FQNNGV. The CDR3 runs 14 residues. CDR3 loop: CASSFSGGNEKLFF. CDR3 DNA: TGTGCCAGCAGCTTTTCCGGGGGAAATGAAAAACTGTTTTTT.

This clone was detected once. The chain carries TRBV9 and TRBJ2-2; 12 bases agree with TRBD2. The germline gives CDR1 SGDLS, CDR2 YYNGEE. There are 15 residues in the CDR3. The V segment lost 1 base and the J segment 7 bases; nucleotides outside the gene matches: 2. CDR3 sequence reads: CASSVKLAGGGELFF. CDR3 DNA sequence: TGTGCCAGCAGCGTAAAACTAGCGGGAGGCGGGGAGCTGTTTTTT.